The next 8 T cell receptor beta chains were all read from a single sample in a study of T cells in tuberculosis. Time point noted: new active TB diagnosis, blood taken before or within 7 days of starting treatment. Sequencing used immunoSEQ multiplex PCR; TCRdb keeps in-frame clones, though not all of them. The profile shows about 53,000 clones, 90% to 95% of them singletons. This material consisted of PBMCs, taken at tuberculosis diagnosis. Receptor source: an adult with tuberculosis.

This chain connects TRBV15 to TRBJ2-3; D may be TRBD2 (6 bases). The CDR3 runs 15 residues. Germline values: CDR1 LNHNV, CDR2 YYDKDF (reference sequence). V was cut by 2 bases and J by 5 bases, with 14 bases left in between. CDR3 DNA sequence: TGTGCCACCAGCAGAACGGGGGAAAAAAGAGATACGCAGTATTTT. This sequence encodes CATSRTGEKRDTQYF.

CDR3 amino acids: CASSSGPLEGKLFF. The CDR3 DNA sequence: TGTGCCAGCAGCTCGGGTCCCCTGGAGGGAAAACTGTTTTTT. The chain is built from TRBV5-5 and TRBJ1-4, with D hard to call. The germline CDR1 and CDR2 sequences are SGHKS and YYEKEE (reference sequence). The V gene lost 3 bases and the J gene lost 10 bases, with 16 bases spanning the gap. The CDR3 extends over 14 amino acids.

This chain uses TRBV7-9 with TRBJ2-1, with D perhaps matching TRBD2 (6 bases). CDR1 and CDR2 (germline): SEHNR, FQNEAQ (reference sequence). The CDR3 is 15 residues long. The V end was cut by 1 base, the J end by 0 bases, with 7 bases between. DNA of the CDR3: TGTGCCAGCAGCTTAGACGGGAGCTCCTACAATGAGCAGTTCTTC. This translates into CASSLDGSSYNEQFF.

The V gene is TRBV5-6, the J gene TRBJ2-7; 14 nucleotides match TRBD2. From germline, CDR1 is SGHDT and CDR2 YYEEEE. This CDR3 is built from 12 residues. Trimming took 7 bases from V and 7 from J; bases not matched to a gene: 1. CDR3 region: CASRTSGREQYF. The CDR3 DNA reads TGTGCCAGCCGGACTAGCGGGAGGGAGCAGTACTTC.

The rearrangement joins TRBV9 to TRBJ2-7; 9 bases fit TRBD2. The CDR3 is 15 amino acids. The V and J ends lost 0 bases and 2 bases, in that order; junction bases with no gene match: 3. Per germline, CDR1 SGDLS and CDR2 YYNGEE. CDR3 DNA sequence: TGTGCCAGCAGCGTAGGGCGGGAGGGGGCCTACGAGCAGTACTTC. It encodes CASSVGREGAYEQYF.

The gene calls are TRBV7-2 and TRBJ2-7, with TRBD2 identical over 16 bases. CDR1 SGHTA and CDR2 FQGNSA come from the germline V gene. The CDR3 has 16 amino acids. With V trimmed by 5 bases and J by 3 bases, 4 bases remained unmatched. This CDR3 is CASSPGTSGRVYEQYF. The CDR3 DNA reads as TGTGCCAGCAGCCCGGGGACTAGCGGGAGGGTCTACGAGCAGTACTTC.

This clone was observed a single time. This rearrangement joins TRBV10-3 to TRBJ1-1, with D tentatively TRBD1 (5 bases). This CDR3 is built from 13 residues. CDR1 is ENHRY and CDR2 is SYGVKD in the germline V gene. Trimming took off 7 bases at V and 1 base at J, with 10 bases between the two ends. The CDR3 is CAITRQRNTEAFF. Written as DNA, the CDR3 is TGTGCCATCACGAGACAGCGGAACACTGAAGCTTTCTTT.

The chain uses TRBV4-3 and TRBJ2-5, with 7 bases identical to TRBD2. The CDR3 has 17 residues. V trimming: 2 bases; J trimming: 4 bases; junction bases outside the gene matches: 13. Germline CDR1 reads LGHNA; CDR2 reads YSLEER. The chain's CDR3 is CASSQNWVRAGLETQYF. The CDR3 coding sequence is TGCGCCAGCAGCCAAAATTGGGTCCGAGCGGGACTAGAGACCCAGTACTTC.